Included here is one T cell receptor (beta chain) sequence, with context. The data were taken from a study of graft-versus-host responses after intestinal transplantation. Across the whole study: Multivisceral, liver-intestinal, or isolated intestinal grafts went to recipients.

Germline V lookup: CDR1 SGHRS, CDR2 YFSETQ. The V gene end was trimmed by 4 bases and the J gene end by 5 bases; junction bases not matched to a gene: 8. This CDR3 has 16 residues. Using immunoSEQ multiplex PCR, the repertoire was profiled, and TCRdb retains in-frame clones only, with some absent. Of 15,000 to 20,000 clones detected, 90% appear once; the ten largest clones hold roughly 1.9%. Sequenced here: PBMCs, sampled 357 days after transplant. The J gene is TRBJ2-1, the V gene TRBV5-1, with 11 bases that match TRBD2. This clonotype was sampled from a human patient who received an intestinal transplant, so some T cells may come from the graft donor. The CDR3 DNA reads TGCGCCAGCAGCGGATCCGGGACTAGCGGTGACAATGAGCAGTTCTTC. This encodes CASSGSGTSGDNEQFF. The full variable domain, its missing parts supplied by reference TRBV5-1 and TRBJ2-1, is KAGVTQTPRYLIKTRGQQVTLSCSPISGHRSVSWYQQTPGQGLQFLFEYFSETQRNKGNFPGRFSGRQFSNSRSEMNVSTLELGDSALYLCASSGSGTSGDNEQFFGPGTRLTVL.